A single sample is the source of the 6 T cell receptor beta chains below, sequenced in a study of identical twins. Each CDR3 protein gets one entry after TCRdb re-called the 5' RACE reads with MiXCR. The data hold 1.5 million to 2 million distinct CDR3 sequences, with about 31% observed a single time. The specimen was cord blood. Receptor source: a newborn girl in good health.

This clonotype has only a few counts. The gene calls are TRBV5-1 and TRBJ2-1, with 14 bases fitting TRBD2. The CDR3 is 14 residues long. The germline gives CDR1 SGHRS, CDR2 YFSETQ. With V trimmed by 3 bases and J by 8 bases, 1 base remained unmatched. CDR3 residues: CASSWTSGRYEQFF. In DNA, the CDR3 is TGCGCCAGCAGCTGGACTAGCGGGAGGTATGAGCAGTTCTTC.

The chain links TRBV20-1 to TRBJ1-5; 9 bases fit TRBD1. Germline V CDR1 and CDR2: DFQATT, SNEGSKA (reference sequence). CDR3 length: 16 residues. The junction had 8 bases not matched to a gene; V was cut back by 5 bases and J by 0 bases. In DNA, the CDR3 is TGCAGTGCTCACCGGGACAGGGCGGGTAGCAATCAGCCCCAGCATTTT. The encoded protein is CSAHRDRAGSNQPQHF.

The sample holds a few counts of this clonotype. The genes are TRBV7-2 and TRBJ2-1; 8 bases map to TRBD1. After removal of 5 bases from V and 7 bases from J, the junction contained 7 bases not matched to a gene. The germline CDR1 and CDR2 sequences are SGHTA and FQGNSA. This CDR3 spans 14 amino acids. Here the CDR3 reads CASSPDRARNEQFF. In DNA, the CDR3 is TGTGCCAGCAGCCCGGACAGGGCTAGGAATGAGCAGTTCTTC.

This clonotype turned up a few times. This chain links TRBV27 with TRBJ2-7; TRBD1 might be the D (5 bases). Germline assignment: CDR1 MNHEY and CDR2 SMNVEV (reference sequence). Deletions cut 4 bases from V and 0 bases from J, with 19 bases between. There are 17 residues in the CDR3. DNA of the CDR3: TGTGCCAGCAGTTCACACTACGGTACAGGTCTCTCCTACGAGCAGTACTTC. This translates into CASSSHYGTGLSYEQYF.

The CDR3 here is CASTPGRTEPYWNSPLHF. CDR3 DNA: TGTGCCAGCACCCCAGGCCGGACAGAACCTTATTGGAATTCACCCCTCCACTTT. The V call is TRBV5-6, the J call TRBJ1-6; D may be TRBD1 (6 bases). Germline lookup yields CDR1 SGHDT and CDR2 YYEEEE. V shed 6 bases and J shed 7 bases, with 26 bases lying between them. This CDR3 spans 18 amino acids.

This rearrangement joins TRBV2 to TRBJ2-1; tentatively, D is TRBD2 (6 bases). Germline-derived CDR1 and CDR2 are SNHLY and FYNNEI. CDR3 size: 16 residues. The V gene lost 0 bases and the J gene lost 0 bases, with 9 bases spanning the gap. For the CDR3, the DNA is TGTGCCAGCAGTGAAGCGGACGGGAGCTCCTACAATGAGCAGTTCTTC. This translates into CASSEADGSSYNEQFF.